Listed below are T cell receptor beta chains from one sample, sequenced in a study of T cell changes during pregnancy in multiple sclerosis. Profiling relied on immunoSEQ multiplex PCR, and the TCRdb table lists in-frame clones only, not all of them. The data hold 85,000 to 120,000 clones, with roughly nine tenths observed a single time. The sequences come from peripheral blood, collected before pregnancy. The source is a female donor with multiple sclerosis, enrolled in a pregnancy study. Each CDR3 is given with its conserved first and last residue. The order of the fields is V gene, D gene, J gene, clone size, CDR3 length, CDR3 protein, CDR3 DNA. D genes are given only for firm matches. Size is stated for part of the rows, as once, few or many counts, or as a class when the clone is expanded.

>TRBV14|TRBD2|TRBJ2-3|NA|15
CASSQDVGRADTQYF
TGTGCCAGCAGCCAAGATGTCGGGAGGGCAGATACGCAGTATTTT
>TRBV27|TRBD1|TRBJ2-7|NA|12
CASRTGGYEQYF
TGTGCCAGCAGGACAGGGGGCTACGAGCAGTACTTC
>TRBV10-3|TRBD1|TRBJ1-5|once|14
CAIRGTGDNQPQHF
TGTGCCATCAGAGGGACAGGAGACAATCAGCCCCAGCATTTT
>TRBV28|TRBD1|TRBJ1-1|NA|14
CASSSNRGGTEAFF
TGTGCCAGCAGTAGCAACAGGGGTGGCACTGAAGCTTTCTTT
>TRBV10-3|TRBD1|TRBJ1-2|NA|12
CAAGTGRYGYTF
TGTGCCGCCGGGACAGGGAGGTATGGCTACACCTTC
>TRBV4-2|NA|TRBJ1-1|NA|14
CASSQDNGGPEAFF
TGTGCCAGCAGCCAAGATAACGGGGGGCCGGAAGCTTTCTTT
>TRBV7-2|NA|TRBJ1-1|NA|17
CASSLVGSGGRISEAFF
TGTGCCAGCAGCTTAGTGGGGTCCGGGGGGAGAATTTCTGAAGCTTTCTTT
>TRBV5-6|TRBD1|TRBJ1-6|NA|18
CASSKGPGTGVGGSPLHF
TGTGCCAGCAGCAAGGGTCCCGGGACAGGGGTGGGGGGATCACCCCTCCACTTT
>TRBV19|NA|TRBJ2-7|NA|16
CASSIIGSGSSYEQYF
TGTGCCAGTAGTATAATCGGTAGCGGAAGCTCCTACGAGCAGTACTTC
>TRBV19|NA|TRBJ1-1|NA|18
CASSIASSGGKRNTEAFF
TGTGCCAGTAGTATAGCCTCCTCGGGGGGGAAAAGGAACACTGAAGCTTTCTTT
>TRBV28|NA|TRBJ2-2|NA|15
CASRRRGLGTGELFF
TGTGCCAGCAGGCGCCGGGGTTTGGGCACCGGGGAGCTGTTTTTT
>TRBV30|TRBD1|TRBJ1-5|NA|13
CASRETGVLPQHF
TGTGCCAGTAGGGAGACAGGGGTTCTGCCCCAGCATTTT
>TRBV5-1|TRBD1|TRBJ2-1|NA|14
CASSPGTGITEQFF
TGCGCCAGCAGTCCCGGGACAGGGATTACTGAGCAGTTCTTC
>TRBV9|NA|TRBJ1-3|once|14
CASSVDGGRNTIYF
TGTGCCAGCAGCGTAGACGGAGGGAGGAACACCATATATTTT
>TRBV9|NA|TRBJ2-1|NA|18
CASSVAGWVGSSYNEQFF
TGTGCCAGCAGCGTAGCGGGTTGGGTTGGGAGCTCCTACAATGAGCAGTTCTTC
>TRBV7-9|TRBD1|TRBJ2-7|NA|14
CASSPRDRSYEQYF
TGTGCCAGCAGCCCAAGGGACAGGTCCTACGAGCAGTACTTC
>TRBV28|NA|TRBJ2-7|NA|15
CASAGAGRLPYEQYF
TGTGCCAGCGCGGGGGCGGGCCGCCTCCCCTACGAGCAGTACTTC
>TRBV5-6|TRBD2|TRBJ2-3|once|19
CASSYDRVSGTSSTDTQYF
TGTGCCAGCAGTTACGATAGGGTTAGCGGGACCTCTAGCACAGATACGCAGTATTTT
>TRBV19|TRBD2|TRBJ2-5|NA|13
CASSTAGQETQYF
TGTGCCAGTAGTACAGCGGGGCAAGAGACCCAGTACTTC
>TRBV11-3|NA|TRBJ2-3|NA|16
CASSLGTGEHTDTQYF
TGTGCCAGCAGCTTGGGGACGGGAGAGCACACAGATACGCAGTATTTT
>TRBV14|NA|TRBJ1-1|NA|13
CASSQSTRTEAFF
TGTGCCAGCAGCCAAAGTACTAGGACTGAAGCTTTCTTT
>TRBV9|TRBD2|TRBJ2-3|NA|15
CASSVAGGRTDTQYF
TGTGCCAGCAGCGTAGCGGGGGGACGCACAGATACGCAGTATTTT
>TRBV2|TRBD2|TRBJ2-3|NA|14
CASRTSAVTDTQYF
TGTGCCAGCCGTACTAGCGCTGTAACAGATACGCAGTATTTT
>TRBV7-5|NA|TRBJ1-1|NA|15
CARSPRRVNYGEAFF
TGTGCCAGAAGCCCCCGGAGGGTCAACTACGGTGAAGCTTTCTTT
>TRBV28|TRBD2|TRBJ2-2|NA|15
CASSGGLAATGELFF
TGTGCCAGCAGTGGGGGACTAGCGGCTACCGGGGAGCTGTTTTTT
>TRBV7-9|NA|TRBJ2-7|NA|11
CASSNAGEQYF
TGTGCCAGCAGCAACGCGGGAGAGCAGTACTTC
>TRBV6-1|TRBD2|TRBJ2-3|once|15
CASSLSGSATDTQYF
TGTGCCAGCAGTTTAAGCGGGAGTGCCACAGATACGCAGTATTTT
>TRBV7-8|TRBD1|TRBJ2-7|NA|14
CASSSDRGRYEQYF
TGTGCCAGCAGCTCCGACAGGGGTCGGTACGAGCAGTACTTC
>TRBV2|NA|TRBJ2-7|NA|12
CASRAGSYEQYF
TGTGCCAGCAGGGCAGGCTCCTACGAGCAGTACTTC
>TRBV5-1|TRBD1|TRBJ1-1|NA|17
CASSFGINGRGYTEAFF
TGCGCCAGCAGCTTTGGAATAAATGGCAGGGGGTACACTGAAGCTTTCTTT
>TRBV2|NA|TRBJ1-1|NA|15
CASKSAGGVNTEAFF
TGTGCCAGCAAGTCTGCGGGGGGGGTGAACACTGAAGCTTTCTTT
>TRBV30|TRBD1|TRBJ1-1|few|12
CARTGSGTEAFF
TGTGCCAGGACAGGATCAGGGACTGAAGCTTTCTTT